The 24 T cell receptor beta chains in this list originate from one sample, sequenced in a study of cytomegalovirus exposure and HLA in healthy donors. The PCR had 60 Vbeta and 13 Jbeta primers. Measured with immunoSEQ multiplex PCR; TCRdb has only the in-frame clones, and not every one. The table lists about 170,000 clones, 77% of them singletons, with around 1.5% in the top ten. The sequenced material came from PBMCs. These TCRs come from a woman aged 30 to 39 in good health and CMV-seropositive.

This clone turned up a few times. V gene TRBV7-2 combines with J gene TRBJ1-2, with 11 positions matching TRBD1. Germline CDR1 SGHTA, CDR2 FQGNSA. This CDR3 has 16 residues. V gave up 1 base and J gave up 7 bases; unmatched junction bases: 8. The CDR3 region is CASSLVLGGQGGGYTF. CDR3 coding DNA: TGTGCCAGCAGCTTAGTATTAGGGGGACAGGGGGGTGGCTACACCTTC.

The V call is TRBV27, the J call TRBJ1-2, with 8 bases identical to TRBD1. With 5 bases clipped from V and 2 bases from J, the junction kept 4 bases outside the gene matches. The CDR3 has 14 amino acids. The germline CDR1 and CDR2 sequences are MNHEY and SMNVEV (reference sequence). CDR3 sequence (DNA): TGTGCCAGCAGTCCTCAGGGGGCGAACTATGGCTACACCTTC. It yields the protein CASSPQGANYGYTF.

The chain combines TRBV6-5 with TRBJ2-3; maybe TRBD1 (6 bases). V gave up 2 bases and J gave up 5 bases, with 11 bases separating them. Germline CDR1 MNHEY, CDR2 SVGAGI. The CDR3 has 14 residues. CDR3 region: CASSYEGQQDTQYF. In DNA, the CDR3 is TGTGCCAGCAGTTACGAAGGACAGCAAGATACGCAGTATTTT.

CDR3: CASSLNSYNEQFF. For the CDR3, the DNA is TGTGCCAGCAGCTTGAATAGCTACAATGAGCAGTTCTTC. The chain carries TRBV5-5 and TRBJ2-1; D remains ambiguous. CDR3 length equals 13 residues. V was shortened by 1 base and J by 3 bases, with 5 bases between the two germline ends. The V gene's germline CDR1 is SGHKS and CDR2 YYEKEE (reference sequence).

The J gene is TRBJ2-7, the V gene TRBV5-8; D is undetermined. V lost 0 bases and J 6 bases, leaving 7 bases between the germline ends. The length of the CDR3 is 12 residues. CDR1 and CDR2 (germline): SGHTS, YDEGEE. This chain's CDR3 is CASSLGASEQYF. CDR3 nucleotide sequence: TGTGCCAGCAGCTTGGGGGCGAGCGAGCAGTACTTC.

The gene calls are TRBV7-9 and TRBJ2-7; D remains ambiguous. CDR1 is SEHNR and CDR2 is FQNEAQ in the germline V gene (reference sequence). CDR3 size: 12 residues. V was clipped by 4 bases and J by 6 bases, with 10 bases between them. The CDR3 sequence: CASSSRSPEQYF. Here the CDR3 DNA reads TGTGCCAGCAGCTCCCGTTCCCCCGAGCAGTACTTC.

J is TRBJ1-1 and V is TRBV28; TRBD1 might be the D (6 bases). Per germline, CDR1 MDHEN and CDR2 SYDVKM. The CDR3 length is 13 residues. V gave up 8 bases and J gave up 0 bases, with 10 bases separating them. The CDR3 here is CASHRTVNTEAFF. CDR3 bases: TGTGCCAGCCATAGGACAGTGAACACTGAAGCTTTCTTT.

V and J are TRBV7-2 and TRBJ2-3; D unclear. The CDR3 sequence is 15 residues long. V was cut by 5 bases and J by 4 bases, with 16 bases left in between. Germline V gives CDR1 SGHTA, CDR2 FQGNSA. The CDR3 here is CASSPVVVSADTQYF. CDR3 DNA: TGTGCCAGCAGCCCTGTGGTGGTGAGTGCAGATACGCAGTATTTT. Drawing the rest from reference TRBV7-2 and TRBJ2-3, the complete variable domain is GAGVSQSPSNKVTEKGKDVELRCDPISGHTALYWYRQSLGQGLEFLIYFQGNSAPDKSGLPSDRFSAERTGGSVSTLTIQRTQQEDSAVYLCASSPVVVSADTQYFGPGTRLTVL.

The rearrangement uses TRBV6-5 and TRBJ1-2, with D hard to call. Germline CDR1 is MNHEY and CDR2 is SVGAGI. V lost 2 bases, J lost 4 bases, and 8 bases lay in between. This CDR3 has 13 residues. The DNA for the CDR3 is TGTGCCAGCAGTTACACGGCAGGCTATGGCTACACCTTC. Protein: CASSYTAGYGYTF.

The CDR3: CASSVGGDLTYEQYF. The CDR3 DNA reads as TGTGCCAGCAGCGTGGGGGGGGATCTGACCTACGAGCAGTACTTC. The V call is TRBV9, the J call TRBJ2-7, with 7 bases lining up with TRBD2. The V gene's germline CDR1 is SGDLS and CDR2 YYNGEE. V trimming: 2 bases; J trimming: 2 bases; junction bases outside the gene matches: 7. The CDR3 is made up of 15 amino acids.

J is TRBJ2-7 and V is TRBV6-1; a weak D match, TRBD2 (6 bases). The CDR3 sequence is 13 residues long. Per the germline V gene, CDR1 is MNHNS and CDR2 is SASEGT. The ends were cut back, 7 bases at V and 7 bases at J, with 17 bases in the middle. The CDR3 sequence: CASTQLSAGEQYF. CDR3 bases: TGTGCCAGCACCCAACTTAGCGCGGGGGAGCAGTACTTC.

The chain carries TRBV4-1 and TRBJ2-7; TRBD2 aligns across 7 bases. This CDR3 region has 18 residues. Germline loops: CDR1 MGHRA, CDR2 YSYEKL. V lost 1 base, J lost 2 bases, and 14 bases stayed unmatched. CDR3 coding DNA: TGCGCCAGCAGCCAAGTTGTTTCCGCCAGCGGGACCGCCTACGAGCAGTACTTC. Protein sequence: CASSQVVSASGTAYEQYF.

The rearrangement links TRBV5-6 to TRBJ2-3; 8 nucleotides agree with TRBD2. This CDR3 is built from 16 residues. With V trimmed by 2 bases and J by 2 bases, 7 bases remained unmatched. Per germline, CDR1 SGHDT and CDR2 YYEEEE. As DNA, the CDR3 is TGTGCCAGCAGCTTCCCCGGGACTAGATTCACAGATACGCAGTATTTT. Protein: CASSFPGTRFTDTQYF.

This chain joins TRBV30 and TRBJ1-3, with 7 bases lining up with TRBD1. V dropped 5 bases and J dropped 8; count of bases not matched to a gene: 3. There are 11 residues in the CDR3. The germline V gene encodes CDR1 GTSNPN and CDR2 SVGIG (reference sequence). Here the CDR3 reads CAWGDSYTIYF. The CDR3 DNA reads TGTGCCTGGGGGGACAGCTACACCATATATTTT.

V usage is TRBV7-9 and J usage is TRBJ1-1; tentative D call: TRBD1 (6 bases). This CDR3 comprises 14 residues. V lost 5 bases and J 3 bases, leaving 13 bases between the germline ends. Per germline, CDR1 SEHNR and CDR2 FQNEAQ (reference sequence). CDR3 coding DNA: TGTGCCAGCAGCGCCGTAGGGGGAGACACTGAAGCTTTCTTT. It encodes CASSAVGGDTEAFF.

The chain employs TRBV11-3 and TRBJ1-4; 9 bases map to TRBD1. The ends lost 1 base at V and 8 bases at J; junction bases unmatched: 5. The CDR3 consists of 15 residues. Germline loops: CDR1 SGHNT, CDR2 YENEEA. The CDR3 spells CASSLAGTGLEKLFF. The DNA for the CDR3 is TGTGCCAGCAGCTTAGCCGGGACAGGGCTCGAAAAACTGTTTTTT.

CDR3 sequence (DNA): TGCAGTGCTAGTTCGGTGATGAAAGCTTTCTTT. This codes for CSASSVMKAFF. The J gene is TRBJ1-1, the V gene TRBV20-1; D is unresolved. Germline lookup yields CDR1 DFQATT and CDR2 SNEGSKA (reference sequence). The CDR3 sequence is 11 residues long. V shed 3 bases and J shed 9 bases, with 11 bases lying between them.

This chain links TRBV27 with TRBJ2-5; 8 nucleotides align to TRBD1. Per germline, CDR1 MNHEY and CDR2 SMNVEV (reference sequence). This CDR3 comprises 15 residues. J gave up 5 bases and V 6 bases, and 11 bases lay outside the gene matches. The CDR3 is CASRPQGAIGETQYF. The CDR3 DNA follows: TGTGCCAGCAGACCCCAGGGGGCTATTGGGGAGACCCAGTACTTC.

Remarks on this clone: In the same sample, other DNA sequences code for this CDR3. V gene TRBV9 combines with J gene TRBJ2-7; D is perhaps TRBD2 (6 bases). The CDR3 is made up of 14 amino acids. Germline V gene data show CDR1 as SGDLS and CDR2 as YYNGEE. Between the trimmed V and J ends, which lost 0 bases and 2 bases, there was a span of 9 bases. In nucleotides, the CDR3 is TGTGCCAGCAGCGTAGGCGGGACTGCCTACGAGCAGTACTTC. Its translation is CASSVGGTAYEQYF.

In this sample, this clone turned up once. This chain uses TRBV7-2 with TRBJ1-2, with TRBD1 matching over 8 bases. V shed 3 bases and J 4 bases; nucleotides not matched to a gene: 4. Per germline, CDR1 SGHTA and CDR2 FQGNSA. There are 14 residues in the CDR3. In nucleotides, the CDR3 is TGTGCCAGCAGCTTCACCGGACAGGGCTATGGCTACACCTTC. Translation gives CASSFTGQGYGYTF.

The chain recombines TRBV5-4 with TRBJ2-6; TRBD2 agrees at 8 bases. V was clipped by 4 bases and J by 0 bases; unmatched bases: 9. The CDR3 is 18 amino acids. Germline CDR1 reads SGHNT; CDR2 reads YYREEE (reference sequence). The CDR3 is CASSPGGFTRSGANVLTF. CDR3 in DNA: TGTGCCAGCAGCCCGGGGGGGTTCACACGCTCTGGGGCCAACGTCCTGACTTTC.

This clone appeared a few times. Other DNA sequences within the sample encode an identical CDR3. V and J are TRBV5-1 and TRBJ1-1; TRBD1 might be the D (6 bases). Trimming stripped 0 bases from V and 4 bases from J, with 10 bases between. The germline gives CDR1 SGHRS, CDR2 YFSETQ. CDR3 length: 14 amino acids. CDR3 sequence (DNA): TGCGCCAGCAGCTTGGCCCAGGGGAGCACTGAAGCTTTCTTT. This translates into CASSLAQGSTEAFF.

The chain employs TRBV5-1 and TRBJ2-7; 8 positions agree with TRBD1. J lost 5 bases, V lost 0 bases, and 4 bases had no gene match. The CDR3 runs 14 residues. Germline CDR1 reads SGHRS; CDR2 reads YFSETQ. CDR3 bases: TGCGCCAGCAGCTTGGGAGGACAGGGAGACGAGCAGTACTTC. Encoded protein: CASSLGGQGDEQYF.

This clone was picked up one time. J is TRBJ2-7 and V is TRBV4-1, with 9 bases that match TRBD2. CDR1 and CDR2 from the germline V gene are MGHRA and YSYEKL. V trimming: 1 base; J trimming: 3 bases; junction bases outside the gene matches: 1. The CDR3 covers 14 residues. This chain's CDR3 is CASSQVAGDYEQYF. The CDR3 nucleotides are TGCGCCAGCAGCCAAGTAGCGGGAGACTACGAGCAGTACTTC.